This TCR beta chain was identified in a study of T-cell reconstitution after alpha-beta-depleted transplantation in children. Library preparation (for TCRbeta) was performed with unique molecular identifiers. TCRdb re-analysed the PCR reads in MiXCR, keeping a single row per CDR3 protein. The repertoire holds 150,000 to 200,000 distinct CDR3 sequences, with about 6.4% as singletons. This clonotype was counted at least ten times. V was pared by 0 bases and J by 0 bases, with 10 bases between. Germline-derived CDR1 and CDR2 are MGHRA and YSYEKL. The CDR3 is made up of 16 amino acids. This sequence was found in a human donor who donated a stem cell graft to a child with Wiskott-Aldrich syndrome. This specimen consisted of PBMCs from the stem cell graft donor, obtained from the stem cell graft. The chain combines TRBV4-1 with TRBJ2-3; D is perhaps TRBD2 (5 bases). CDR3 nucleotide sequence: TGCGCCAGCAGCCAAGAAGGAGGACGGAGCACAGATACGCAGTATTTT. Residues: CASSQEGGRSTDTQYF.